What follows is one T cell receptor (beta chain) and its context. This specimen belongs to a study of blood T cell repertoires in COVID-19. In germline, CDR1 is KGHSH, CDR2 LQKENI. Losses at the gene ends were 3 bases for V and 6 bases for J; bases not matched to a gene: 7. The CDR3 totals 15 residues. Here immunoSEQ multiplex PCR was the method, and the copy in TCRdb shows in-frame clones only, minus some. The sample carries roughly 250,000 clones, 70% to 90% recorded once. The V and J genes are TRBV18 and TRBJ2-7, with 11 bases lining up with TRBD2. This sequence originates from a man in his fifties or sixties with acute or convalescent COVID-19. Sequencing used peripheral blood. The CDR3 DNA reads TGTGCCAGCTCACCTTTTAGCGGGAGGGCCGGCGAGCAGTACTTC. Translating it yields CASSPFSGRAGEQYF. The full variable domain, in which reference TRBV18 and TRBJ2-7 provide the parts outside the CDR3, is NAGVMQNPRHLVRRRGQEARLRCSPMKGHSHVYWYRQLPEEGLKFMVYLQKENIIDESGMPKERFSAEFPKEGPSILRIQQVVRGDSAAYFCASSPFSGRAGEQYFGPGTRLTVT.